These T cell receptor beta chains were read from a single sample in a study of blood T cell repertoires in COVID-19. Measured with immunoSEQ multiplex PCR; TCRdb has only the in-frame clones, and not every one. The data contain about 170,000 clones, 65% to 85% of them seen just once; the ten biggest clones take up about 3.5%. Sequenced material: PBMCs or T cells enriched from blood (not recorded which). These receptor sequences come from a woman aged 50 to 60 in a cohort exposed to, infected with or recovered from COVID-19 (not recorded which). Both conserved end residues are part of each CDR3. The D gene is left open where the match is weak. A clone size is listed for some rows: how often the clone was seen (once, few, many), or a class if it is expanded.

>TRBD1|TRBV7-2|many|TRBJ2-5
CASSRGTGGPETQYF
TGTGCCAGCAGCCGCGGGACAGGGGGTCCAGAGACCCAGTACTTC
>.|TRBV5-1|.|TRBJ2-3
CASTPRAGAFTDTQYF
TGCGCCAGCACCCCTCGGGCGGGGGCCTTCACAGATACGCAGTATTTT
>.|TRBV10-3|.|TRBJ1-3
CAITSGRSGNTIYF
TGTGCCATTACAAGTGGCAGGTCTGGAAACACCATATATTTT
>TRBD1|TRBV5-1|.|TRBJ1-5
CASSSLGQVGQPQHF
TGCGCCAGCAGCTCGCTTGGACAGGTGGGGCAGCCCCAGCATTTT
>.|TRBV14|.|TRBJ2-1
CASSQYRKSAYNEQFF
TGTGCCAGCAGCCAATACCGGAAAAGCGCCTACAATGAGCAGTTCTTC
>TRBD2|TRBV24-1|.|TRBJ2-3
CATSDLKRGSTDTQYF
TGTGCCACCAGTGACCTAAAGCGGGGGAGCACAGATACGCAGTATTTT
>TRBD1|TRBV18|once|TRBJ2-7
CASSPAGTGNYEQYF
TGTGCCAGCTCACCGGCCGGGACAGGGAACTACGAGCAGTACTTC
>TRBD1|TRBV9|.|TRBJ1-6
CASSVETGGLNSPLHF
TGTGCCAGCAGCGTAGAGACAGGGGGCCTGAATTCACCCCTCCACTTT
>.|TRBV3-1/TRBV3-2|.|TRBJ1-1
CASSQGGDRTEAFF
TGTGCCAGCAGCCAAGGGGGGGACCGCACTGAAGCTTTCTTT
>TRBD2|TRBV11-2|.|TRBJ2-3
CASSARGGPTDTQYF
TGTGCCAGCAGCGCGCGGGGGGGCCCCACAGATACGCAGTATTTT
>.|TRBV7-2|many|TRBJ1-1
CASSAHAPGNTEAFF
TGTGCCAGCAGCGCTCATGCTCCAGGGAACACTGAAGCTTTCTTT
>TRBD1|TRBV2|once|TRBJ2-5
CASSEWTGPETQYF
TGTGCCAGCAGTGAATGGACAGGCCCAGAGACCCAGTACTTC
>TRBD2|TRBV7-3|.|TRBJ2-2
CASSSLAGGPKTGELFF
TGTGCCAGCAGCTCCTTAGCGGGGGGGCCCAAGACCGGGGAGCTGTTTTTT
>.|TRBV5-1|.|TRBJ2-1
CASSSRADNEQFF
TGCGCCAGCAGCTCCAGGGCGGACAATGAGCAGTTCTTC
>TRBD1|TRBV10-3|.|TRBJ1-1
CAIRDRGTNTEAFF
TGTGCCATCAGGGACAGGGGGACGAACACTGAAGCTTTCTTT
>TRBD2|TRBV3-1/TRBV3-2|few|TRBJ2-2
CASSLRTSGTYTGELFF
TGTGCCAGCAGCCTCCGGACTAGCGGGACATACACCGGGGAGCTGTTTTTT
>TRBD2|TRBV4-1|.|TRBJ2-7
CASSYRTGGTYEQYF
TGCGCCAGCAGCTATCGAACCGGGGGGACCTACGAGCAGTACTTC
>TRBD2|TRBV28|few|TRBJ2-1
CASSPRLAPYNEQFF
TGTGCCAGCAGTCCCCGACTAGCGCCTTACAATGAGCAGTTCTTC
>.|TRBV7-2|medium-sized|TRBJ1-1
CASRSPGGGVVGTEAFF
TGTGCCAGCAGATCCCCGGGGGGAGGGGTCGTCGGCACTGAAGCTTTCTTT
>.|TRBV7-2|.|TRBJ2-7
CASSSRTEQYF
TGTGCCAGCAGCTCTAGAACCGAGCAGTACTTC
>TRBD1|TRBV2|few|TRBJ1-1
CASTGQGGTEAFF
TGTGCCAGCACCGGACAGGGGGGGACTGAAGCTTTCTTT
>TRBD1|TRBV7-2|.|TRBJ1-3
CASSSDRGSGNTIYF
TGTGCCAGCAGCTCAGACAGGGGATCTGGAAACACCATATATTTT
>TRBD1|TRBV10-3|.|TRBJ2-7
CAISDSGQKNEQYF
TGTGCCATCAGTGATTCGGGACAGAAGAACGAGCAGTACTTC
>.|TRBV19|.|TRBJ2-6
CASSSFRLATPGANVLTF
TGTGCCAGTAGTAGTTTTCGGTTGGCGACTCCTGGGGCCAACGTCCTGACTTTC
>.|TRBV3-1/TRBV3-2|.|TRBJ2-2
CASSQWGAYTGELFF
TGTGCCAGCAGCCAATGGGGCGCCTACACCGGGGAGCTGTTTTTT
>.|TRBV6-1|.|TRBJ2-7
CASSESKGVRYEQYF
TGTGCCAGCAGTGAAAGTAAGGGGGTCCGCTACGAGCAGTACTTC
>.|TRBV19|.|TRBJ1-3
CASTKLGIQTSGNTIYF
TGTGCCAGTACCAAATTGGGCATCCAGACCTCTGGAAACACCATATATTTT
>.|TRBV6-2/TRBV6-3|once|TRBJ1-1
CASSVTTEAFF
TGTGCCAGCAGCGTTACAACGGAAGCTTTCTTT
>.|TRBV11-3|.|TRBJ2-1
CASSLDQDPYNEQFF
TGTGCCAGCAGCTTAGACCAGGATCCCTACAATGAGCAGTTCTTC
>TRBD1|TRBV11-3|.|TRBJ2-1
CASSLGAWDRGRDEQFF
TGTGCCAGCAGCTTAGGAGCTTGGGACAGGGGGCGCGATGAGCAGTTCTTC
>TRBD1|TRBV28|.|TRBJ1-5
CASSLLGQGNGAQHF
TGTGCCAGCAGTTTGCTGGGACAGGGTAACGGTGCCCAGCATTTT
>TRBD1|TRBV27|once|TRBJ1-1
CASSVTGMNTEAFF
TGTGCCAGCAGTGTGACAGGGATGAACACTGAAGCTTTCTTT
>.|TRBV7-2|.|TRBJ2-7
CASSLTQTSYEQYF
TGTGCCAGCAGCTTAACACAGACGTCCTACGAGCAGTACTTC
>TRBD1|TRBV9|once|TRBJ1-4
CASSVGPGTGGAGGEKLFF
TGTGCCAGCAGCGTAGGCCCCGGGACAGGGGGCGCGGGAGGTGAAAAACTGTTTTTT
>.|TRBV5-1|.|TRBJ2-3
CASSLSGAITDTQYF
TGCGCCAGCAGCTTGTCAGGGGCGATCACAGATACGCAGTATTTT
>.|TRBV7-9|.|TRBJ2-2
CASSLGPGYTGELFF
TGTGCCAGCAGCTTAGGTCCAGGGTACACCGGGGAGCTGTTTTTT
>.|TRBV5-1|.|TRBJ2-1
CASSLGGSPSYNEQFF
TGCGCCAGCAGCTTGGGCGGGTCACCTTCCTACAATGAGCAGTTCTTC
>TRBD1|TRBV25-1|once|TRBJ1-4
CAYRGTNEKLFF
TGTGCCTACAGGGGTACTAATGAAAAACTGTTTTTT
>.|TRBV28|.|TRBJ2-1
CASSLWGETSYNEQFF
TGTGCCAGCAGTTTATGGGGAGAAACCTCCTACAATGAGCAGTTCTTC
>.|TRBV18|.|TRBJ1-5
CASSTVSNQPQHF
TGTGCCAGCTCGACAGTTAGCAATCAGCCCCAGCATTTT
>TRBD1|TRBV5-1|.|TRBJ1-2
CASSFGPADSGQGYGYTF
TGCGCCAGCAGCTTTGGACCTGCCGATTCGGGACAGGGCTATGGCTACACCTTC
>TRBD1|TRBV5-1|.|TRBJ2-3
CASKEQGSTDTQYF
TGCGCCAGCAAGGAACAGGGGAGCACAGATACGCAGTATTTT
>TRBD1|TRBV19|once|TRBJ1-2
CASSIDRDRDPGYTF
TGTGCCAGTAGTATCGACCGGGACAGGGATCCTGGCTACACCTTC
>.|TRBV6-2/TRBV6-3|.|TRBJ2-7
CASSYYGDYEQYF
TGTGCCAGCAGTTACTACGGTGACTACGAGCAGTACTTC
>TRBD1|TRBV24-1|once|TRBJ1-5
CATSDSGTGGQPQHF
TGTGCCACCAGTGATTCCGGGACAGGGGGTCAGCCCCAGCATTTT
>TRBD1|TRBV18|.|TRBJ2-1
CASSPTGAEQFF
TGTGCCAGCTCACCGACAGGGGCCGAGCAGTTCTTC
>.|TRBV5-8|.|TRBJ2-3
CASSQSGAITDTQYF
TGTGCCAGCAGCCAATCAGGGGCCATCACAGATACGCAGTATTTT
>.|TRBV11-1|.|TRBJ2-3
CASSLDPGTDTQYF
TGTGCCAGCAGCTTAGATCCAGGGACAGATACGCAGTATTTT